This TCR beta chain was documented in a study of monozygotic twins with inflammatory bowel disease. Each donor supplied more than 2 ml of blood. Reanalyzing the 5' RACE reads, TCRdb keeps one entry per CDR3 protein, without DNA. The sample's table shows about 380,000 distinct CDR3 sequences. The CDR3 runs to 14 residues. Germline CDR1 is KGHSH and CDR2 is LQKENI. Study-level points and caveats: Especially with disease activity, IBD patients had fewer clonotypes in common with others than healthy twins did. IBD patients carried less diverse TCRbeta repertoires (inverse Simpson) than healthy co-twins.

Regarding this clonotype: What it binds is not known.

The chain joins TRBV18 to TRBJ2-7; TCRdb proposes TRBD1, but this gene call is untestable without DNA. Sequenced input: blood. The TCR was taken from a human donor with ulcerative colitis or Crohn's disease, or a healthy co-twin of an affected twin (not recorded which). The CDR3 loop is CASSSDRVQDEQYF.